The present T cell receptor (beta chain) was sequenced within a study of control samples from healthy donors and cancer patients. This clone was observed once. The sample holds other DNA sequences that translate to the same CDR3. Assay used: immunoSEQ multiplex PCR; TCRdb lists only in-frame clones, some missing. The sample has fewer than 90,000 clones, under 90% seen once. CDR3 length: 15 residues. Per germline, CDR1 MNHEY and CDR2 SVGEGT. V lost 9 bases, J lost 3 bases, and 17 bases lay in between. The chain combines TRBV6-2 or TRBV6-3 with TRBJ2-2, with D maybe TRBD2 (6 bases). The receptor was isolated from a man in his forties or fifties in good health. Sequenced: blood. The CDR3 bases are TGTGCCAGTAGTCCCCCCGGGGGTTACACCGGGGAGCTGTTTTTT. It yields the protein CASSPPGGYTGELFF.